This T cell receptor beta chain was captured by sequencing in a study of graft-versus-host responses after intestinal transplantation. Looking at the study overall: Recipients were given multivisceral, liver-intestinal, or isolated intestinal transplants. Tacrolimus plus steroids were given to all recipients for around three years, preceded by anti-thymocyte globulin induction. The study, taken as a whole, reports: The study associated peak circulating GvH clone levels with early post-transplant HvG declines. Across patients carrying graft-donor T cell macrochimerism, allografts held high graft-versus-host to host-versus-graft clonal ratios.

The assay was immunoSEQ multiplex PCR, and TCRdb's table has in-frame clones only and misses some. The table shows roughly 120,000 clones, with 90% occurring only once. CDR1 and CDR2 from the germline V gene are SGHDN and FVKESK. The CDR3 is made up of 15 amino acids. Trimming cost V 4 bases and J 7 bases; bases outside gene matches: 7. As for this clone: Its antigen is currently unknown.

Specimen: unstimulated CD4+ T cells sorted from spleen or lymph node cells, collected before intestinal transplant. V usage is TRBV14 and J usage is TRBJ1-6, with 7 bases fitting TRBD1. The sequence was obtained from a human donor who received an intestinal transplant. The CDR3 sequence is CASSLNRGRNSPLHF. DNA for the CDR3: TGTGCCAGCAGCCTAAACAGGGGACGGAATTCACCCCTCCACTTT.